The entry below describes one T cell receptor (beta chain). This record belongs to a study of cytomegalovirus exposure and HLA in healthy donors. Primers for the PCR totalled 60 Vbeta and 13 Jbeta. Libraries were prepared by immunoSEQ multiplex PCR; TCRdb keeps only in-frame clonotypes and omits some of them. The sample includes 210,000 or so clones, more than 75% of them seen just once. The CDR3 runs to 14 residues. Germline values: CDR1 MNHEY, CDR2 SMNVEV (reference sequence). Losses at the gene ends were 5 bases for V and 3 bases for J; bases not matched to a gene: 6. The clonotype comes from a human donor in good health. The V and J genes are TRBV27 and TRBJ2-7; 8 bases are a match to TRBD1. Sequenced material: PBMCs. The CDR3 loop is CASSDTGGFYEQYF. In DNA, the CDR3 is TGTGCCAGCAGTGATACAGGGGGATTCTACGAGCAGTACTTC.